Each of the 30 T cell receptor beta chains below was sequenced from the same sample in a study of PD-1 blockade in classical Hodgkin lymphoma. Every one of the patients relapsed after autologous stem cell transplantation (brentuximab vedotin exposure was variable). Repertoires were generated with immunoSEQ multiplex PCR, while TCRdb's copy carries only in-frame clones and drops some. The table includes about 94,000 clones, 85% to 90% detected once. Specimen: peripheral blood mononuclear cells (PBMCs), collected before the second cycle of nivolumab. Every receptor here comes from a human donor with classical Hodgkin lymphoma.

The chain joins TRBV5-1 to TRBJ2-5; 8 bases fit TRBD1. The germline V gene has CDR1 SGHRS and CDR2 YFSETQ. CDR3 length equals 16 residues. Trimming at V came to 0 bases and at J to 5 bases, leaving 9 bases not matched to a gene. The CDR3 nucleotides are TGCGCCAGCAGCTTGGGTGACAGGGGACGGGAGGAGACCCAGTACTTC. The encoded protein is CASSLGDRGREETQYF.

The V call is TRBV19, the J call TRBJ1-1, with unresolved D. The germline V and J ends were trimmed by 3 bases and 8 bases, with 10 bases remaining between them. CDR3 size: 12 residues. Germline V CDR1 and CDR2: LNHDA, SQIVND (reference sequence). In DNA form, the CDR3 reads TGTGCCAGTAGTATGGCGCGGCTAGAAGCTTTCTTT. It is translated as CASSMARLEAFF.

The CDR3 DNA sequence: TGTGCCAGCAGCTTAGGGGGACTAGCGGGAGGGTTCTACGAGCAGTACTTC. Amino acids: CASSLGGLAGGFYEQYF. The chain has TRBV7-8 and TRBJ2-7; 16 bases match TRBD2. Losses at the gene ends were 1 base for V and 3 bases for J; bases not matched to a gene: 3. This CDR3 is 17 amino acids long. Per the germline V gene, CDR1 is SGHVS and CDR2 is FQNEAQ.

This chain uses TRBV28 with TRBJ2-1, with TRBD2 identical over 8 bases. V trimming: 3 bases; J trimming: 8 bases; junction bases outside the gene matches: 3. Germline CDR1 and CDR2: MDHEN and SYDVKM. The CDR3 runs 13 residues. Written as DNA, the CDR3 is TGTGCCAGCAGTTTCCTAGCGGGCGATGAGCAGTTCTTC. This codes for CASSFLAGDEQFF.

This chain uses TRBV2 with TRBJ2-7; TRBD1 might be the D (6 bases). CDR1 is SNHLY and CDR2 is FYNNEI in the germline V gene. The ends were cut back, 5 bases at V and 2 bases at J, with 10 bases in the middle. The CDR3 length is 13 residues. CDR3 amino acids: CASSLQGTYEQYF. The CDR3 nucleotides read TGTGCCAGCAGTTTACAGGGAACCTACGAGCAGTACTTC.

The chain is built from TRBV11-3 and TRBJ2-1; D remains unclear. In germline, CDR1 is SGHNT, CDR2 YENEEA. V shed 1 base and J shed 5 bases, with 9 bases lying between them. The CDR3 extends over 14 amino acids. CDR3 DNA sequence: TGTGCCAGCAGCTTAGTAGGTATACACAATGAGCAGTTCTTC. It is translated as CASSLVGIHNEQFF. Together with reference TRBV11-3 and TRBJ2-1, the CDR3 gives the full variable domain: EAGVVQSPRYKIIEKKQPVAFWCNPISGHNTLYWYLQNLGQGPELLIRYENEEAVDDSQLPKDRFSAERLKGVDSTLKIQPAELGDSAVYLCASSLVGIHNEQFFGPGTRLTVL.

About this clone itself: A junction end diverges from the germline sequence, so it may reflect a read error. This chain connects TRBV28 to TRBJ2-7; 10 bases are shared with TRBD2. The germline V gene has CDR1 MDHEN and CDR2 SYDVKM. The CDR3 is made up of 17 amino acids. Here the CDR3 reads CVSSFHLAGGRSYEQYF. The CDR3 nucleotides read TGTGTCAGCAGTTTCCACTTAGCGGGAGGAAGATCCTACGAGCAGTACTTC.

The chain carries TRBV7-2 and TRBJ1-1, with 7 bases identical to TRBD1. This CDR3 is built from 17 residues. Per germline, CDR1 SGHTA and CDR2 FQGNSA. Losses at the gene ends were 5 bases for V and 3 bases for J; bases not matched to a gene: 15. The CDR3 nucleotides read TGTGCCAGCAGCGCAACCTACAGGGGATTTAGGGACACTGAAGCTTTCTTT. It encodes CASSATYRGFRDTEAFF.

The chain carries TRBV27 and TRBJ1-5; a possible D gene is TRBD1 (6 bases). The germline gives CDR1 MNHEY, CDR2 SMNVEV (reference sequence). This CDR3 spans 15 amino acids. V lost 5 bases and J lost 1, with 12 bases in between. Here the CDR3 DNA reads TGTGCCAGCAGTCTGACAGGTTGGAGCAATCAGCCCCAGCATTTT. Protein: CASSLTGWSNQPQHF.

This chain uses TRBV9 with TRBJ2-3; D call uncertain. Trimming took 4 bases from V and 0 from J, leaving 12 bases between them. The CDR3 is 15 residues long. Germline lookup yields CDR1 SGDLS and CDR2 YYNGEE. This CDR3 reads CASSSGVASTDTQYF. The CDR3 nucleotides read TGTGCCAGCAGCTCGGGCGTGGCTAGCACAGATACGCAGTATTTT.

The rearrangement uses TRBV7-8 and TRBJ1-3, with D unresolved. V gave up 1 base and J gave up 4 bases, with 5 bases separating them. CDR3 length: 13 residues. Germline lookup yields CDR1 SGHVS and CDR2 FQNEAQ. The CDR3 loop is CASSLGSGNTIYF. DNA for the CDR3: TGTGCCAGCAGCTTAGGTTCCGGAAACACCATATATTTT.

This sequence joins TRBV2 and TRBJ2-7; no clear D gene. Trimming stripped 10 bases from V and 0 bases from J, with 13 bases between. This CDR3 comprises 13 residues. Germline values: CDR1 SNHLY, CDR2 FYNNEI. CDR3 region: CATSWASSYEQYF. The CDR3 coding sequence is TGTGCCACATCATGGGCGAGCTCCTACGAGCAGTACTTC.

The rearrangement joins TRBV28 to TRBJ1-1; D gene ambiguous. CDR1 MDHEN and CDR2 SYDVKM come from the germline V gene. The ends were cut back, 7 bases at V and 4 bases at J, with 13 bases in the middle. The CDR3 totals 13 residues. CDR3 nucleotide sequence: TGTGCCAGCAATTGGCGAAGTGGCACTGAAGCTTTCTTT. Translation gives CASNWRSGTEAFF.

V usage is TRBV10-3 and J usage is TRBJ1-1; D unresolved. The CDR3 has 13 amino acids. Germline assignment: CDR1 ENHRY and CDR2 SYGVKD. Trimming stripped 8 bases from V and 4 bases from J, with 14 bases between. As DNA, the CDR3 is TGTGCCATCGGGCCCGGACGGGGCACTGAAGCTTTCTTT. Its protein product is CAIGPGRGTEAFF.

The rearrangement joins TRBV27 to TRBJ2-7; TRBD1 matches at 7 bases. This CDR3 has 16 residues. CDR1 MNHEY and CDR2 SMNVEV come from the germline V gene (reference sequence). V was pared by 0 bases and J by 6 bases, with 11 bases of the junction left unmatched. This CDR3 reads CASSLSRGDSGREQYF. The CDR3 nucleotides are TGTGCCAGCAGTTTATCGAGAGGGGACAGCGGACGCGAGCAGTACTTC.

The chain links TRBV11-2 to TRBJ2-7; unclear D gene. The CDR3 spans 11 residues. With 5 bases removed from V and 4 bases from J, the gap between germline ends came to 6 bases. From germline, CDR1 is SGHAT and CDR2 FQNNGV. CDR3 sequence: CASSPGYEQYF. The CDR3 nucleotides are TGTGCCAGCAGCCCAGGTTACGAGCAGTACTTC.

The CDR3 region has the DNA TGTGCCAGCAGTGAACCGGGGACTGGAGATGAAAAACTGTTTTTT. It is translated as CASSEPGTGDEKLFF. The J gene is TRBJ1-4, the V gene TRBV6-1; D possibly corresponds to TRBD1 (5 bases). Germline V gene lookup returns CDR1 MNHNS and CDR2 SASEGT. CDR3 size: 15 residues. The germline V and J ends were trimmed by 2 bases and 6 bases, with 13 bases remaining between them.

This clone was seen a few times. The chain recombines TRBV29-1 with TRBJ1-1, with a tentative D call TRBD1 (5 bases). V lost 4 bases, J lost 3 bases, and 9 bases lay in between. The CDR3 loop spans 12 amino acids. Germline CDR1 is SQVTM and CDR2 is ANQGSEA. Here the CDR3 reads CSVARGHTEAFF. CDR3 nucleotide sequence: TGCAGCGTTGCTCGGGGCCACACTGAAGCTTTCTTT.

The chain uses TRBV4-2 and TRBJ2-7; a possible D gene is TRBD2 (6 bases). The ends were cut back, 1 base at V and 3 bases at J, with 13 bases in the middle. The CDR3 loop spans 15 amino acids. The germline V gene has CDR1 LGHNA and CDR2 YNFKEQ. The CDR3 protein is CASSQGSGTLYEQYF. The CDR3 region has the DNA TGTGCCAGCAGCCAAGGTAGCGGAACCCTCTACGAGCAGTACTTC.

The CDR3 nucleotides are TGTGCCAGCTCACCACGAAGTCTAGCAACTAATGAAAAACTGTTTTTT. This translates into CASSPRSLATNEKLFF. This chain joins TRBV18 and TRBJ1-4; unclear D gene. CDR3 size: 16 residues. Trimming removed 1 base at V and 0 bases at J, with 9 bases between. Germline CDR1 is KGHSH and CDR2 is LQKENI.

V is TRBV19 and J is TRBJ2-5, with a weak D call TRBD1 (5 bases). The V gene lost 4 bases and the J gene lost 4 bases, with 19 bases spanning the gap. This CDR3 has 16 amino acids. Germline V lookup: CDR1 LNHDA, CDR2 SQIVND (reference sequence). The CDR3 DNA follows: TGTGCCAGTAGTACCCAGGGTCTTCACGTCTTAGAGACCCAGTACTTC. It is translated as CASSTQGLHVLETQYF.

The chain carries TRBV7-8 and TRBJ2-3; maybe TRBD2 (6 bases). CDR1 and CDR2 (germline): SGHVS, FQNEAQ. The length of the CDR3 is 15 residues. Trimming left V 4 bases short and J 2 bases short, with 13 bases between. CDR3 sequence: CASSSSGLDTDTQYF. CDR3 nucleotides: TGTGCCAGCAGCTCCTCGGGACTCGACACAGATACGCAGTATTTT.

The rearrangement links TRBV7-9 to TRBJ2-5; 9 bases line up with TRBD1. V dropped 5 bases and J dropped 2; count of bases not matched to a gene: 6. This CDR3 region has 15 residues. Germline loops: CDR1 SEHNR, CDR2 FQNEAQ (reference sequence). The CDR3 coding sequence is TGTGCCAGCAGCCGGACAGGGGTGGGACAAGAGACCCAGTACTTC. Translated, it gives CASSRTGVGQETQYF. Full variable domain (rest looked up from reference TRBV7-9 and TRBJ2-5): DTGVSQNPRHKITKRGQNVTFRCDPISEHNRLYWYRQTLGQGPEFLTYFQNEAQLEKSRLLSDRFSAERPKGSFSTLEIQRTEQGDSAMYLCASSRTGVGQETQYFGPGTRLLVL.

V and J are TRBV2 and TRBJ1-5; D not certain. CDR3 length: 14 amino acids. Trimming stripped 5 bases from V and 15 bases from J, with 23 bases between. Germline lookup yields CDR1 SNHLY and CDR2 FYNNEI. CDR3 bases: TGTGCCAGCAGTCCCCACGGCGACCTGGATTTGTTGCATTTT. Protein sequence: CASSPHGDLDLLHF. Complete variable domain (other parts from reference TRBV2 and TRBJ1-5): EPEVTQTPSHQVTQMGQEVILRCVPISNHLYFYWYRQILGQKVEFLVSFYNNEISEKSEIFDDQFSVERPDGSNFTLKIRSTKLEDSAMYFCASSPHGDLDLLHFGDGTRLSIL.

The CDR3 here is CASSLRSRDEQFF. In DNA form, the CDR3 reads TGCGCCAGCAGCTTACGATCAAGGGATGAGCAGTTCTTC. The chain links TRBV5-1 to TRBJ2-1; D gene ambiguous. CDR3 length: 13 amino acids. Germline V gene sequence: CDR1 SGHRS, CDR2 YFSETQ. The V end was cut by 2 bases, the J end by 8 bases, with 11 bases between.

This clone was observed a single time. The genes are TRBV15 and TRBJ2-6, with 11 positions matching TRBD2. This CDR3 contains 21 residues. Trimming cost V 3 bases and J 0 bases; bases outside gene matches: 13. The V gene's germline CDR1 is LNHNV and CDR2 YYDKDF (reference sequence). The CDR3 loop reads CATSRELPGLAVFSGANVLTF. CDR3 sequence (DNA): TGTGCCACCAGCAGGGAGCTACCGGGACTAGCGGTATTCTCTGGGGCCAACGTCCTGACTTTC.

V and J are TRBV27 and TRBJ2-7, with D possibly called TRBD1 or TRBD2 (5 bases each). The V gene lost 6 bases and the J gene lost 4 bases, with 13 bases spanning the gap. The CDR3 is 13 amino acids. Germline CDR1 is MNHEY and CDR2 is SMNVEV (reference sequence). The CDR3 DNA follows: TGTGCCAGCAGGGGGACGTCATCATACGAGCAGTACTTC. This gives the protein CASRGTSSYEQYF.

The chain is built from TRBV7-8 and TRBJ2-1; D may be TRBD1 or TRBD2 (5 bases each). The CDR3 totals 12 residues. The germline V gene encodes CDR1 SGHVS and CDR2 FQNEAQ. V lost 5 bases and J 7 bases, leaving 9 bases between the germline ends. CDR3 loop: CASSPWGNEQFF. Here the CDR3 DNA reads TGTGCCAGCAGCCCCTGGGGGAATGAGCAGTTCTTC.

The rearrangement uses TRBV6-1 and TRBJ1-4; no clear D gene. The CDR3 is 14 amino acids. Trimming stripped 3 bases from V and 8 bases from J, with 13 bases between. Germline assignment: CDR1 MNHNS and CDR2 SASEGT. CDR3: CASSDLGSGEKLFF. The DNA of the CDR3 is TGTGCCAGCAGTGACCTAGGGAGCGGGGAAAAACTGTTTTTT.

The rearrangement joins TRBV6-5 to TRBJ1-1, with D tentatively TRBD1 (5 bases). The V and J ends lost 0 bases and 2 bases respectively, with 7 bases between them. The length of the CDR3 is 14 residues. Germline CDR1 MNHEY, CDR2 SVGAGI. DNA of the CDR3: TGTGCCAGCAGTTACTCGCGGGGCAACACTGAAGCTTTCTTT. It codes for CASSYSRGNTEAFF.